The 8 T cell receptor beta chains given below trace back to one sample, sequenced in a study of blood T cells in healthy people across ages. Primed by a sample-barcoded 5' primer and a J-beta primer mix, a second PCR proceeded for about 6 to 11 cycles. TCRdb recomputed calls from the 5' RACE reads with MiXCR, one row per CDR3 protein. Among about 700,000 distinct CDR3 sequences listed, roughly 32% were seen once. The sequenced material came from blood. The receptors were gathered from a woman over 75 in good health.

V is TRBV27 and J is TRBJ2-6; D uncertain. In germline, CDR1 is MNHEY, CDR2 SMNVEV (reference sequence). The germline V and J ends were trimmed by 10 bases and 3 bases, with 7 bases remaining between them. This CDR3 spans 12 amino acids. The CDR3 coding sequence is TGTGCCACGTCAGGTGGGGCCAACGTCCTGACTTTC. It encodes CATSGGANVLTF.

At least ten counts were recorded for this clonotype. This sequence joins TRBV20-1 and TRBJ1-5; the D is unclear. The V gene's germline CDR1 is DFQATT and CDR2 SNEGSKA (reference sequence). The CDR3 is made up of 16 amino acids. V lost 0 bases to trimming and J lost 0 bases, with 12 bases between them. This chain's CDR3 is CSARDEAGYSNQPQHF. CDR3 nucleotides: TGCAGTGCTAGAGATGAGGCAGGTTATAGCAATCAGCCCCAGCATTTT.

This clonotype was observed many times. The gene calls are TRBV6-6 and TRBJ2-7, with 8 bases lining up with TRBD1. The CDR3 contains 16 residues. CDR1 is MNHNY and CDR2 is SVGAGI in the germline V gene (reference sequence). The V segment lost 6 bases and the J segment 2 bases; nucleotides outside the gene matches: 12. The CDR3: CASRATGEKGTYEQYF. The CDR3 DNA reads TGTGCCAGCAGAGCGACAGGGGAAAAGGGGACCTACGAGCAGTACTTC.

In this sample, this clonotype turned up many times. Relative to the germline gene, one junction end is altered; a read error may explain this. The rearrangement joins TRBV5-1 to TRBJ2-5, with D possibly matching TRBD2 (6 bases). The germline V gene encodes CDR1 SGHRS and CDR2 YFSETQ. The CDR3 has 13 residues. CDR3 loop: CASSLEGRETQYF. CDR3 DNA sequence: TGTGCCAGCAGTTTGGAGGGGCGGGAGACCCAGTACTTC.

At least ten counts were recorded for this clonotype. The chain links TRBV7-6 to TRBJ2-5; a possible D gene is TRBD2 (7 bases). Germline loops: CDR1 SGHVS, CDR2 FNYEAQ. CDR3 length: 15 amino acids. Trimming removed 4 bases from V and 3 bases from J, with 15 bases in between. The CDR3: CASSSTRGAEETQYF. As DNA, the CDR3 is TGTGCCAGCAGCTCCACCCGGGGGGCAGAAGAGACCCAGTACTTC.

This clonotype was seen a handful of times. The DNA of the CDR3 is TGCGCCAGCAGCCGAGTTACAGCCGGGACAGGGGCTGGCTACACCTTC. This gives the protein CASSRVTAGTGAGYTF. The chain recombines TRBV4-1 with TRBJ1-2, with 10 bases lining up with TRBD1. The V gene's germline CDR1 is MGHRA and CDR2 YSYEKL. CDR3 length: 16 amino acids. J was trimmed by 7 bases and V by 4 bases; bases with no gene match: 12.

This clonotype was seen a few times. The chain has TRBV7-2 and TRBJ1-6, with 9 positions matching TRBD1. CDR1 is SGHTA, CDR2 FQGNSA, per germline. The CDR3 runs to 18 residues. J lost 10 bases, V lost 5 bases, and 18 bases had no gene match. The CDR3 coding sequence is TGTGCCAGCAGCGCAACCGGGACAGGGAATCAGTGGGGATCACCCCTCCACTTT. Translation gives CASSATGTGNQWGSPLHF. Full variable domain (rest looked up from reference TRBV7-2 and TRBJ1-6): GAGVSQSPSNKVTEKGKDVELRCDPISGHTALYWYRQSLGQGLEFLIYFQGNSAPDKSGLPSDRFSAERTGGSVSTLTIQRTQQEDSAVYLCASSATGTGNQWGSPLHFGNGTRLTVT.

This clonotype was found many times. The V and J genes are TRBV4-3 and TRBJ2-7, with 8 bases that match TRBD2. The CDR3 loop spans 16 amino acids. Germline-derived CDR1 and CDR2 are LGHNA and YSLEER. V shed 3 bases, J shed 0 bases, and the junction held 7 bases outside the gene matches. The CDR3 sequence: CASSQSSGDRSYEQYF. CDR3 bases: TGCGCCAGCAGCCAGAGTAGCGGGGACCGCTCCTACGAGCAGTACTTC.